This T cell receptor beta chain was documented in a study of blood T cell repertoires in COVID-19. About the study: Sites across the United States, Italy and Spain contributed samples from acute and convalescent COVID-19.

The study drew participants aged about 18 to 90 years from about two dozen US areas. Cohorts were assigned according to the clinical history that participants reported. In Cohort 3, a recovered donor had either two negative PCRs, clearance, or symptom resolution. Data came from immunoSEQ multiplex PCR; TCRdb stores just in-frame clones and leaves some out. The sample holds fewer than 450,000 clones; 85% to 90% are singletons and the top ten take 1.2%. The sequence came from a woman aged 18-29 years who had recovered from COVID-19. Sequenced input: PBMCs or T cells enriched from blood (not recorded which).

In DNA form, the CDR3 reads TGTGCCAGCAGTACCGCGGGGCAGGCTTTTTTCTACGAGCAGTACTTC. It codes for CASSTAGQAFFYEQYF. This rearrangement joins TRBV28 to TRBJ2-7, with D possibly TRBD2 on 6 matching bases. The CDR3 spans 16 residues. The germline V gene encodes CDR1 MDHEN and CDR2 SYDVKM. Trimming removed 5 bases at V and 3 bases at J, with 20 bases between. Drawing the rest from reference TRBV28 and TRBJ2-7, the complete variable domain is DVKVTQSSRYLVKRTGEKVFLECVQDMDHENMFWYRQDPGLGLRLIYFSYDVKMKEKGDIPEGYSVSREKKERFSLILESASTNQTSMYLCASSTAGQAFFYEQYFGPGTRLTVT.